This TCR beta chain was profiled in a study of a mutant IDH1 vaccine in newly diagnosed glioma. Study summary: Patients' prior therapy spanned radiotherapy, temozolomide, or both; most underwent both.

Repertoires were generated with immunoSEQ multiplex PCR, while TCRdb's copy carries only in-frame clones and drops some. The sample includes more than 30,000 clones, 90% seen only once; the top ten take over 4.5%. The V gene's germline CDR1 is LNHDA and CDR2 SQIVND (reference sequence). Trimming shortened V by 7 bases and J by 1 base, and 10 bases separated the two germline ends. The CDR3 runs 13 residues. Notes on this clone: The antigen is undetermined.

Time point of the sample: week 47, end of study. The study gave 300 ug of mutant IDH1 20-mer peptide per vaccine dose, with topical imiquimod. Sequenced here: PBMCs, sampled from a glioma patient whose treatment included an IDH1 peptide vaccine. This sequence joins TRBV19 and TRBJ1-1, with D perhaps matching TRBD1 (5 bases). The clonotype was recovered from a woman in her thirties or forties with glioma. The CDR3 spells CASIYTGNTEAFF. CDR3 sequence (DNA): TGTGCCAGTATTTATACAGGGAACACTGAAGCTTTCTTT.